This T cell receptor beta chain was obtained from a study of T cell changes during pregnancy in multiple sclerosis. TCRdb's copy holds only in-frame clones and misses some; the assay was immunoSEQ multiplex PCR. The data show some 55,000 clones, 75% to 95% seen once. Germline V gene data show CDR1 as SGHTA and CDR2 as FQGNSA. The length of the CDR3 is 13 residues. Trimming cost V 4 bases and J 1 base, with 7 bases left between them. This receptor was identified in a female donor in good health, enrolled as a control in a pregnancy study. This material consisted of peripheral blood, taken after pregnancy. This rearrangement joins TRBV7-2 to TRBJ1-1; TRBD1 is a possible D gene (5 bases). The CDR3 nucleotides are TGTGCCAGCAGCTCAGGGCCGAACACTGAAGCTTTCTTT. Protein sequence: CASSSGPNTEAFF.